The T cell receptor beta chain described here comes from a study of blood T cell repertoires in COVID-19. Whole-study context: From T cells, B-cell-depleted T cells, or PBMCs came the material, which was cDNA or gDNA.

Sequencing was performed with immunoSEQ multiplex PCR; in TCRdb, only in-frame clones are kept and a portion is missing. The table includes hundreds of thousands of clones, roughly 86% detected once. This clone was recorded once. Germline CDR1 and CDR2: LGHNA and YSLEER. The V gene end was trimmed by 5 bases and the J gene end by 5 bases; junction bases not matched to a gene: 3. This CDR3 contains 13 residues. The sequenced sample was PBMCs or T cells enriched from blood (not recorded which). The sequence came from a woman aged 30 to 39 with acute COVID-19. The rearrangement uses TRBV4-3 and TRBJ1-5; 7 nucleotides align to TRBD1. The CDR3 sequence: CASSETGDQPQHF. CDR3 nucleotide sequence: TGCGCCAGCAGCGAAACAGGGGATCAGCCCCAGCATTTT.